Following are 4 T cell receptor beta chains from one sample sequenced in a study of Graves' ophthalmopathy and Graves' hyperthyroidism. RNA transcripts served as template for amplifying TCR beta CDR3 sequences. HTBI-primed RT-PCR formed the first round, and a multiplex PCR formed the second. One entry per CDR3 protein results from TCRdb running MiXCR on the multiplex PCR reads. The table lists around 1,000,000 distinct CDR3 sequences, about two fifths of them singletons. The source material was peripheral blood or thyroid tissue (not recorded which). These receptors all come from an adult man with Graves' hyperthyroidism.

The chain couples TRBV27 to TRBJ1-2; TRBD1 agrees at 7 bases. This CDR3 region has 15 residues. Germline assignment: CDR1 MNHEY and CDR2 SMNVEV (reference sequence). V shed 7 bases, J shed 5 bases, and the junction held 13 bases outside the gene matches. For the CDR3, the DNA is TGTGCCAGCACCAAAGCCCTGACAGGGATGTATGGCTACACCTTC. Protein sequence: CASTKALTGMYGYTF.

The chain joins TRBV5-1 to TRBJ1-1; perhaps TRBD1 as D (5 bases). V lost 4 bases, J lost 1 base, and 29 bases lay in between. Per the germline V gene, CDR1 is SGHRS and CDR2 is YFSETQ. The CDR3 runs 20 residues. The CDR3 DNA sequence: TGCGCCAGCAGCCCCGGCACAGGCAACCTTAGAACTCAAAGGAACACTGAAGCTTTCTTT. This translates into CASSPGTGNLRTQRNTEAFF.

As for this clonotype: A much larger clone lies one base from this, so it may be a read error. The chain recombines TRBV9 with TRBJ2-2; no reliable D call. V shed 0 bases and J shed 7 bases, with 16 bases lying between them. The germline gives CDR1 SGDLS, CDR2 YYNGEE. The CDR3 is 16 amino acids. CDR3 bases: TGTGCCAGCAGCGTAGGTCAGAGATGGGTGAACGGGGAGCTGTTTTTT. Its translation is CASSVGQRWVNGELFF.

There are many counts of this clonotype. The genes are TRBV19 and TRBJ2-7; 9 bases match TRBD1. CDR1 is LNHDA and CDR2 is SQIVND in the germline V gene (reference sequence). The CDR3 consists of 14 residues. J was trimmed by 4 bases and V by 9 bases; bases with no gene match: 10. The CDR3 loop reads CASSIGTGSYEQYF. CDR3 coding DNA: TGTGCCAGCAGCATCGGGACAGGGAGTTACGAGCAGTACTTC. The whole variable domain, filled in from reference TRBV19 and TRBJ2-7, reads DGGITQSPKYLFRKEGQNVTLSCEQNLNHDAMYWYRQDPGQGLRLIYYSQIVNDFQKGDIAEGYSVSREKKESFPLTVTSAQKNPTAFYLCASSIGTGSYEQYFGPGTRLTVT.